The present T cell receptor beta chain was sequenced within a study of response to subunit inactivated influenza vaccine. Trimming cost V 5 bases and J 0 bases, with 11 bases left between them. The CDR3 sequence is 15 residues long. MiXCR, run by TCRdb on the RT-PCR reads, gives a single entry per CDR3 protein. The sample shows about 780,000 distinct CDR3 sequences, less than 20% of them seen only once. This chain joins TRBV12-3 or TRBV12-4 and TRBJ2-1; D is possibly TRBD1 (5 bases). The clonotype comes from a man between 50 and 59 years old who received an inactivated influenza vaccine. The sequences come from PBMCs from blood, collected 5 days after vaccination. In nucleotides, the CDR3 is TGTGCCAGCAGTCCCCGACAGTTCTCCTACAATGAGCAGTTCTTC. The encoded protein is CASSPRQFSYNEQFF.